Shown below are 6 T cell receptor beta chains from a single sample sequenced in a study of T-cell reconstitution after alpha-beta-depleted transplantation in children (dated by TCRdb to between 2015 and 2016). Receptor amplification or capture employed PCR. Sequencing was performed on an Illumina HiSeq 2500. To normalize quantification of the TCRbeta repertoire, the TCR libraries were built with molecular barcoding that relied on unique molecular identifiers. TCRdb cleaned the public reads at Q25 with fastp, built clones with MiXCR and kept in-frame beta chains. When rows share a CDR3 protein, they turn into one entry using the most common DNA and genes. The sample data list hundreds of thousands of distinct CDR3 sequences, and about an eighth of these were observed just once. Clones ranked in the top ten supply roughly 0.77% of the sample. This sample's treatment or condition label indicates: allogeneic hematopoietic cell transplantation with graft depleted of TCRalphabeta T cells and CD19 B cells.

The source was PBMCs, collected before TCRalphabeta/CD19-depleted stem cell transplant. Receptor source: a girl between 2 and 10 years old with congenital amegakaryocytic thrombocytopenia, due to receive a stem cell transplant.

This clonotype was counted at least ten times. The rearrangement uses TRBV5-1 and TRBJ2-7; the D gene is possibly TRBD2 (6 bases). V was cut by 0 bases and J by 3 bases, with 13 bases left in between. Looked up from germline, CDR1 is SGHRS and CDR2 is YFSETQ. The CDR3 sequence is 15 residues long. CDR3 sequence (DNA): TGCGCCAGCAGCTTGGCGACGGGAGTGGGCTACGAGCAGTACTTC. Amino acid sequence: CASSLATGVGYEQYF.

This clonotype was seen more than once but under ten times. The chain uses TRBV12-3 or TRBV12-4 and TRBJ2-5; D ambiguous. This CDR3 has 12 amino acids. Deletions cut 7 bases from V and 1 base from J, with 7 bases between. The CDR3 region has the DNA TGTGCCAGCACCGATTTCCAAGAGACCCAGTACTTC. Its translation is CASTDFQETQYF.

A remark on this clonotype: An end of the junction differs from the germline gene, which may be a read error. The CDR3, as DNA: TGCGCCAGCAGCTTGCTAGCGGGAGGGTACGAGCAGCACTTC. Encoded protein: CASSLLAGGYEQHF. The genes are TRBV5-1 and TRBJ2-7, with TRBD2 identical over 12 bases. This CDR3 region has 14 residues. The germline gives CDR1 SGHRS, CDR2 YFSETQ.

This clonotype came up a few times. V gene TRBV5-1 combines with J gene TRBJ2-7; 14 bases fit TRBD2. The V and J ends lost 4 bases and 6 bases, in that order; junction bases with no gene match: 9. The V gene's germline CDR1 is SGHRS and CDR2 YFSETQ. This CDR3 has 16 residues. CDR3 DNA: TGCGCCAGCAGCACCGGACTAGCGGGAGGAAATAGCGAGCAGTACTTC. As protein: CASSTGLAGGNSEQYF.

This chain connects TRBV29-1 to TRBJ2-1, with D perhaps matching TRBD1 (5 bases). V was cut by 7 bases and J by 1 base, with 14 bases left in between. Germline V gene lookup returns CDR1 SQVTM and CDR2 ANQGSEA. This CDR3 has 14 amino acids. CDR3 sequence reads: CSAAGHLSYNEQFF. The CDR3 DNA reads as TGCAGCGCCGCCGGACACCTTTCCTACAATGAGCAGTTCTTC.

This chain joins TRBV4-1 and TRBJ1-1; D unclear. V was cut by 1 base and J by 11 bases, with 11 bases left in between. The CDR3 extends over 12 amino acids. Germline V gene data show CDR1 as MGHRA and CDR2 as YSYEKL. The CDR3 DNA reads TGCGCCAGCAGCCAAGGGCCCTCGGGGGCTTTCTTT. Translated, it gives CASSQGPSGAFF.